This T cell receptor (beta chain) was captured by sequencing in a study of blood T cell repertoires in COVID-19 (dated by TCRdb to the early 2020s). The study in broad terms: Samples from collaborators originated in the United States, Italy and Spain and spanned both the acute and convalescent phases of COVID-19. A freely available public database, intended as a resource for researchers studying the immune response to SARS-CoV-2, is where the repertoires were released. Samples came from the ongoing ImmuneRACE study (first 160 participants) plus 1,254 subjects from 6 global collaborators. Deeply sampled blood TCRbeta repertoires from subjects exposed to, actively infected with, or recovered from COVID-19 were included in the dataset. Nearly every sample came with metadata listing a de-identified subject ID, COVID-19 status, age in years and sex. Where HLA class I and class II types were available, the types were taken from metadata supplied by the sample provider, not from assay-based typing. The prospective study material was composed of cDNA or gDNA derived from T cells, B-cell-depleted T cells, or PBMCs.

The collaborating institutions used their own protocols to collect whole blood in K2EDTA tubes. For TCRbeta analysis, collaborators shipped samples as frozen whole blood, isolated PBMCs, or DNA extracted from either of those sample types. Study-level results and caveats: How much clinical and demographic metadata was included differed by source and by participant, and the metadata was provided uncurated.

From cysteine to phenylalanine, the CDR3 is 15 amino acids long. The read is trimmed to its CDR3 DNA, 45 bases read in frame from base 1. CDR1 and CDR2 are read off the germline V gene (reference sequence) as GTSNPN and SVGIG. V is shortened by 2 bases, J by 0 bases, and the region joining them spans 14 bases. TCRbeta CDR3 regions were amplified from genomic DNA by means of the immunoSEQ Assay, a bias-controlled multiplex PCR. On the study's bioinformatics: The number of nucleated cells in each sample was estimated by amplification of reference gene primers within the assay. Sequence reads were collapsed and filtered to measure the absolute abundance of every unique TCRbeta CDR3 rearrangement. For each sample, productive Simpson clonality was calculated as the square root of Simpson's diversity index across productive rearrangements. TCRdb obtained this table from immuneACCESS and retained in-frame rearrangements with V and J assigned. These tables miss some clones; where compared with another copy, unresolved V genes account for less than half of the shortfall, and the remainder is unexplained. V and J calls and clone size come straight from that table; D and trimming were deduced from the DNA. The sample table shows fewer than 350,000 clones, and approximately 80% are seen once. The leading ten clones occupy around 2.9% of the sample.

Note on this clone: It has no known antigen specificity. Base qualities were left out, and no much larger clone turns up one base away.

The chain is encoded by TRBV30 joined to TRBJ2-7; the D gene is perhaps TRBD1, from 6 matching bases. The clonotype was recovered from a woman aged 60-70 years with active or convalescent COVID-19. The specimen was peripheral blood. The CDR3 region reads CAWSPDSWGSYEQYF. The DNA sequence is given as TGTGCCTGGAGTCCGGACAGCTGGGGCTCCTACGAGCAGTACTTC.